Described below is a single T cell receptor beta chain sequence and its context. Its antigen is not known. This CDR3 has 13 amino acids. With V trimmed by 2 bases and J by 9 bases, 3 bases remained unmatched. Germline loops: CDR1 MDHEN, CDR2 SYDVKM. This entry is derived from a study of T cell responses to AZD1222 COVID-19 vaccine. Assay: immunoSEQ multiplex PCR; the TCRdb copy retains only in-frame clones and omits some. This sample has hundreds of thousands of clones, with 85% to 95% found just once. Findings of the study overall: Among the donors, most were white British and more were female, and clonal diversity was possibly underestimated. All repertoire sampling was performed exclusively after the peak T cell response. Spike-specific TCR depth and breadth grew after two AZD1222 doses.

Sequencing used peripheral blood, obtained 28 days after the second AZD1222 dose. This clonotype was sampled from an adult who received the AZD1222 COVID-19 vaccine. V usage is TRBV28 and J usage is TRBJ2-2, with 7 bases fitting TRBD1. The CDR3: CASSLEGARELFF. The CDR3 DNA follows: TGTGCCAGCAGTTTAGAGGGGGCGCGGGAGCTGTTTTTT. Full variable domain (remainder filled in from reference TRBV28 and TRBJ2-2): DVKVTQSSRYLVKRTGEKVFLECVQDMDHENMFWYRQDPGLGLRLIYFSYDVKMKEKGDIPEGYSVSREKKERFSLILESASTNQTSMYLCASSLEGARELFFGEGSRLTVL.